The rows below give T cell receptor beta chains drawn from one sample of a study of early T cells in non-severe SARS-CoV-2 infection. TCRdb processed the 5' RACE reads anew with MiXCR; each CDR3 protein has one entry. The sample records about 36,000 distinct CDR3 sequences, 8% to 10% being singletons. The sequenced sample consisted of whole blood. The receptor source for this set is an adult who was a healthcare worker with PCR-confirmed SARS-CoV-2 infection or an uninfected control (not recorded which). The CDR3 runs from the conserved cysteine through the conserved F or W. The D gene is left open where the match is weak. Where a row states a size, it is once, few, many or the class of an expanded clone; other rows omit it.

CSAYKSTDTQYF TGCAGCGCCTATAAAAGCACAGATACGCAGTATTTT TRBV29-1 - TRBJ2-3 -
CASSLLGNEQFF TGTGCCAGCAGCTTACTCGGGAATGAGCAGTTCTTC TRBV11-2 - TRBJ2-1 few
CSVGGGDYGYTF TGCAGCGTTGGTGGTGGGGACTATGGCTACACCTTC TRBV29-1 - TRBJ1-2 few
CASSLMETGNNEQFF TGTGCCAGCAGCTTAATGGAGACAGGCAACAATGAGCAGTTCTTC TRBV7-3 - TRBJ2-1 -
CAWSGGRGPHGYTF TGTGCCTGGAGTGGAGGAAGGGGGCCGCATGGCTACACCTTC TRBV30 TRBD1 TRBJ1-2 few
CASSPRTGPYGYTF TGTGCCAGCAGCCCCCGGACAGGGCCCTATGGCTACACCTTC TRBV7-2 TRBD1 TRBJ1-2 few
CASSGRVGGGYTF TGTGCCAGCAGCGGTAGGGTTGGTGGTGGCTACACCTTC TRBV7-2 - TRBJ1-2 many
CASSHNRARHTGELFF TGTGCCAGCAGCCACAACAGGGCTCGGCACACCGGGGAGCTGTTTTTT TRBV3-1 - TRBJ2-2 few
CASSATTLDTQYF TGTGCCAGCAGTGCCACCACCTTAGATACGCAGTATTTT TRBV6-1 - TRBJ2-3 -
CASSFARPGGETQYF TGTGCCAGCAGTTTCGCCAGACCCGGGGGAGAGACCCAGTACTTC TRBV5-4 - TRBJ2-5 few
CASSLDGGGSSYEQYF TGTGCCAGCAGCTTAGATGGCGGGGGGAGCTCCTACGAGCAGTACTTC TRBV7-2 TRBD2 TRBJ2-7 many
CASSEQGVDTIYF TGTGCCAGCAGTGAGCAGGGTGTAGACACCATATATTTT TRBV28 - TRBJ1-3 many
CASSLPQGKVETQYF TGTGCCAGCAGCTTGCCACAGGGGAAGGTAGAGACCCAGTACTTC TRBV7-2 TRBD1 TRBJ2-5 -
CASSEGRMNTEAFF TGTGCCAGCAGTGAGGGACGGATGAACACTGAAGCTTTCTTT TRBV6-5 - TRBJ1-1 many
CASSYSSPETQYF TGTGCCAGCAGTTACTCTTCCCCAGAGACCCAGTACTTC TRBV6-2/TRBV6-3 - TRBJ2-5 many
CASSLNGQSQETQYF TGTGCCAGCAGCTTGAATGGACAGTCCCAAGAGACCCAGTACTTC TRBV7-2 - TRBJ2-5 many
CASSLGLLQAFF TGTGCCAGCAGCTTAGGACTTCTTCAGGCTTTCTTT TRBV11-2 - TRBJ1-1 many
CASSPQRGAAETQYF TGTGCCAGCTCACCACAACGGGGGGCAGCAGAGACCCAGTACTTC TRBV18 - TRBJ2-5 -
CASSSDNYGYTF TGCGCCAGCAGCAGCGATAACTATGGCTACACCTTC TRBV5-1 - TRBJ1-2 many
CASKGLPNEQFF TGTGCCAGCAAGGGACTACCTAATGAGCAGTTCTTC TRBV6-2/TRBV6-3 TRBD2 TRBJ2-1 many
CASSKPRGETQYF TGTGCCAGCAGTAAACCACGGGGGGAGACCCAGTACTTC TRBV12-3/TRBV12-4 - TRBJ2-5 -
CASSLIPWAGLGSEAFF TGTGCCAGCAGCTTAATCCCTTGGGCAGGGCTAGGATCTGAAGCTTTCTTT TRBV7-3 - TRBJ1-1 many
CASSLYSHIDTEAFF TGTGCCAGCAGTTTATACAGCCACATAGACACTGAAGCTTTCTTT TRBV28 - TRBJ1-1 many
CASSTTGGHGYTF TGTGCCAGCAGCACAACAGGGGGTCATGGCTACACCTTC TRBV3-1 TRBD1 TRBJ1-2 many
CASSPTGRRDEVFF TGTGCCAGCAGCCCCACCGGTCGGAGAGATGAAGTTTTCTTT TRBV9 - TRBJ1-1 -
CASSFFSFGGNTEAFF TGTGCCAGCAGTTTCTTTTCCTTCGGGGGGAACACTGAAGCTTTCTTT TRBV12-3/TRBV12-4 - TRBJ1-1 few
CASSDQPRGTGLDEQFF TGTGCCAGCAGCGACCAACCTCGCGGGACAGGGTTGGATGAGCAGTTCTTC TRBV6-5 TRBD1 TRBJ2-1 many
CASSLLGGQETQYF TGTGCCAGCAGCTTACTGGGGGGGCAAGAGACCCAGTACTTC TRBV7-3 TRBD2 TRBJ2-5 many
CASSPFNSNQPQHF TGTGCCAGCAGTCCATTCAATAGCAATCAGCCCCAGCATTTT TRBV6-2/TRBV6-3 - TRBJ1-5 many
CASSFGNQPQHF TGTGCCAGCAGTTTCGGCAATCAGCCCCAGCATTTT TRBV28 - TRBJ1-5 many
CASSPHANEQFF TGTGCCAGCAGCCCCCACGCGAATGAGCAGTTCTTC TRBV7-4 - TRBJ2-1 few
CASSLGTGDSGNTIYF TGTGCCAGCAGCCTCGGAACAGGAGACTCTGGAAACACCATATATTTT TRBV4-2 - TRBJ1-3 -
CASSQVGGTGELFF TGTGCCAGCAGCCAAGTGGGGGGTACCGGGGAGCTGTTTTTT TRBV14 - TRBJ2-2 many
CASRLSDRAGDGYTF TGTGCCAGCAGGCTGTCCGACAGGGCGGGTGATGGCTACACCTTC TRBV28 TRBD1 TRBJ1-2 -
CASSGSANQPQHF TGTGCCAGCAGTGGCAGCGCAAATCAGCCCCAGCATTTT TRBV2 - TRBJ1-5 many
CASSLDRNTDTQYF TGCGCCAGCAGCTTGGATAGAAACACAGATACGCAGTATTTT TRBV5-1 - TRBJ2-3 -
CASSPSPLYEQYF TGTGCCAGCAGCCCGAGCCCCCTCTACGAGCAGTACTTC TRBV12-3/TRBV12-4 - TRBJ2-7 many
CASSLALGLAGETQYF TGTGCCAGCAGCTTAGCGCTGGGACTAGCGGGGGAGACCCAGTACTTC TRBV7-2 TRBD2 TRBJ2-5 many
CSVESRLMNTEAFF TGCAGCGTTGAAAGTCGTCTGATGAACACTGAAGCTTTCTTT TRBV29-1 - TRBJ1-1 -
CASSITSGGDNEQFF TGTGCCAGTAGTATAACTAGCGGGGGCGACAATGAGCAGTTCTTC TRBV19 TRBD2 TRBJ2-1 few
CSVETSGGPETQYF TGCAGCGTTGAAACTAGCGGGGGCCCAGAGACCCAGTACTTC TRBV29-1 TRBD2 TRBJ2-5 -
CASSAQGTNTGELFF TGTGCCAGCAGCGCGCAGGGGACCAACACCGGGGAGCTGTTTTTT TRBV9 - TRBJ2-2 many
CASSRGASNTGELFF TGTGCCAGCAGCCGGGGTGCATCGAACACCGGGGAGCTGTTTTTT TRBV7-3 - TRBJ2-2 many
CASSLASGDTEAFF TGTGCCAGCAGTTTAGCCTCGGGTGACACTGAAGCTTTCTTT TRBV12-3/TRBV12-4 - TRBJ1-1 -
CSARRQGMNEQYF TGCAGTGCTAGGAGACAGGGGATGAACGAGCAGTACTTC TRBV20-1 TRBD1 TRBJ2-7 -
CASSWGDSRGYEQYF TGTGCCAGCAGCTGGGGGGACAGCCGGGGCTACGAGCAGTACTTC TRBV12-3/TRBV12-4 - TRBJ2-7 few
CASSQVAQGHEQYF TGTGCCAGCAGCCAAGTGGCCCAGGGTCACGAGCAGTACTTC TRBV4-2 - TRBJ2-7 many
CAWSERAEQYF TGTGCCTGGAGTGAGAGGGCCGAGCAGTACTTC TRBV30 - TRBJ2-7 many
CASSLEGGAETQYF TGTGCCAGCAGCTTAGAGGGGGGCGCGGAAACTCAGTACTTC TRBV7-9 - TRBJ2-5 -
CASSLDGRVNTQYF TGCGCCAGCAGCTTGGACGGTAGGGTTAATACGCAGTATTTT TRBV5-1 - TRBJ2-3 -
CASRRDNRVSYNEQFF TGTGCCAGCAGAAGGGACAACAGAGTATCCTACAATGAGCAGTTCTTC TRBV12-3/TRBV12-4 - TRBJ2-1 -
CSARYHRTSGGRYQETQYF TGCAGTGCTAGATACCACCGGACTAGCGGGGGCCGATACCAAGAGACCCAGTACTTC TRBV20-1 TRBD2 TRBJ2-5 many
CSVAMTGAGNTIYF TGCAGCGTTGCAATGACAGGGGCTGGAAACACCATATATTTT TRBV29-1 TRBD1 TRBJ1-3 -
CAIRSSYEQYF TGTGCCATCAGGAGCTCCTACGAGCAGTACTTC TRBV10-3 - TRBJ2-7 -
CSASNGQGAGFGYTF TGCAGTGCTAGCAACGGACAGGGGGCCGGTTTTGGCTACACCTTC TRBV20-1 TRBD1 TRBJ1-2 few
CASSLVSGVQETQYF TGCGCCAGCAGCTTGGTTAGCGGGGTACAAGAGACCCAGTACTTC TRBV5-1 TRBD2 TRBJ2-5 few
CASGGRVWGHTEAFF TGTGCCAGCGGGGGTCGCGTGTGGGGCCACACTGAAGCTTTCTTT TRBV6-2/TRBV6-3 - TRBJ1-1 many
CASSTGYTPGTEAFF TGCGCCAGCAGCACAGGGTACACCCCGGGCACTGAAGCTTTCTTT TRBV4-1 - TRBJ1-1 many
CASSQATWTAGNEKLFF TGCGCCAGCAGCCAGGCCACCTGGACAGCAGGGAATGAAAAACTGTTTTTT TRBV4-3 - TRBJ1-4 -